This T cell receptor (beta chain) was obtained from a study of T-cell reconstitution after alpha-beta-depleted transplantation in children. Study-wide findings and caveats: There were reportedly several hundred expanded graft clones from which alpha-beta T cells came about two months after transplant. It was surviving recipient T cells and thymic progenitors that gave some patients high TCRbeta diversity at day 60.

Notes on this clonotype: As yet, its antigen is unknown.

Germline loops: CDR1 SGDLS, CDR2 YYNGEE. V dropped 4 bases and J dropped 7 bases, with 15 bases sitting between them. This CDR3 has 13 amino acids. Unique molecular identifiers tagged the TCRbeta library. TCRdb processed the PCR reads anew with MiXCR; each CDR3 protein has one entry. This table has approximately 800,000 distinct CDR3 sequences, about 16% appearing once. The material was PBMCs, mostly from graft donor cells, obtained 360 days after TCRalphabeta/CD19-depleted stem cell transplant. The chain carries TRBV9 and TRBJ2-7; weak D call: TRBD2 (6 bases). This receptor was identified in a male patient between 10 and 17 years old who had a stem cell transplant for acute lymphoblastic leukemia, so the T cells may come from the graft donor. The CDR3 loop reads CASSSRGGKEQYF. Written as DNA, the CDR3 is TGTGCCAGCAGCTCCCGAGGAGGGAAGGAGCAGTACTTC.